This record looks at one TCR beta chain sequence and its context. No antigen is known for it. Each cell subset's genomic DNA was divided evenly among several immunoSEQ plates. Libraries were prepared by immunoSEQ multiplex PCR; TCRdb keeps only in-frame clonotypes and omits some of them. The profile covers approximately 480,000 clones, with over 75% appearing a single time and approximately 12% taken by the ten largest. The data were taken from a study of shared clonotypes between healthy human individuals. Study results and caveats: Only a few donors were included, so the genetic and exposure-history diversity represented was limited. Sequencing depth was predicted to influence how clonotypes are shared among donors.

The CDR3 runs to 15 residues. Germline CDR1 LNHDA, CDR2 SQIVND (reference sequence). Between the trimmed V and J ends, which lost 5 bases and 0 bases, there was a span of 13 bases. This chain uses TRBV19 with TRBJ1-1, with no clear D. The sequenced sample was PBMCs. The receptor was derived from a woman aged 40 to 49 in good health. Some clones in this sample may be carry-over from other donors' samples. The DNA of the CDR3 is TGTGCCAGTAGTTCCGGAAGGGCGGTGAACACTGAAGCTTTCTTT. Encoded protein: CASSSGRAVNTEAFF.